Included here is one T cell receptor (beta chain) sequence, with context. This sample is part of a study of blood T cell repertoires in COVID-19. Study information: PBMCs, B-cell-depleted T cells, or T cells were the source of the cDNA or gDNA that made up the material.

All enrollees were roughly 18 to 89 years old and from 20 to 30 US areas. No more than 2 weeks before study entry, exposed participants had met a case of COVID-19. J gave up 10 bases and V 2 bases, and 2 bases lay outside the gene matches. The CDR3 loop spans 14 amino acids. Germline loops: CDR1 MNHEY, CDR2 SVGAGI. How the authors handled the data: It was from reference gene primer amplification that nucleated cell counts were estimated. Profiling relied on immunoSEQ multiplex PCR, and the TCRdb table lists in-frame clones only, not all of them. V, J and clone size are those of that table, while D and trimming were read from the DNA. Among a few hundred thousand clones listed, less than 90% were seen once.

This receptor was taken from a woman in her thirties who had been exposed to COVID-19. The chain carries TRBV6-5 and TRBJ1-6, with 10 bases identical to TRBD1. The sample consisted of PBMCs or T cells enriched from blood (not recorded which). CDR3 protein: CASSYAGQGSPLHF. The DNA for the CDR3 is TGTGCCAGCAGTTACGCGGGACAGGGGTCACCCCTCCACTTT.